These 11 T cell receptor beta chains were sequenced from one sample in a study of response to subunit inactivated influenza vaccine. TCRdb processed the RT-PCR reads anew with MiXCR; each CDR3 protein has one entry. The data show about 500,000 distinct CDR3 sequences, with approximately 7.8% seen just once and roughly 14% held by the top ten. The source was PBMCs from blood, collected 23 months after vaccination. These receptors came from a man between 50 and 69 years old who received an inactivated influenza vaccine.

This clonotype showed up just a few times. Here the CDR3 reads CSARAPGGTQYF. The CDR3, as DNA: TGCAGTGCTAGAGCCCCCGGCGGTACGCAGTATTTT. This chain connects TRBV20-1 to TRBJ2-3; D is ambiguous. V was trimmed by 1 base and J by 8 bases, leaving 10 bases between them. The CDR3 runs 12 residues. CDR1 and CDR2 from the germline V gene are DFQATT and SNEGSKA (reference sequence).

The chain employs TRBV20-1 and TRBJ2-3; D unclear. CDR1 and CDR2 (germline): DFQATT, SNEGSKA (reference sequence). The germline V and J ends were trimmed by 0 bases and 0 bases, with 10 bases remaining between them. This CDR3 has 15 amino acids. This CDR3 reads CSARELGSSTDTQYF. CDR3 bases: TGCAGTGCTAGAGAATTGGGATCTAGCACAGATACGCAGTATTTT.

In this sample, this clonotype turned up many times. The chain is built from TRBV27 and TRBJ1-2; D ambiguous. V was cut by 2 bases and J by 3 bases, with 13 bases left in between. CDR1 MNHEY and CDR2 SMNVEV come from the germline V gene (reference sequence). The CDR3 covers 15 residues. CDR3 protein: CASSLVPGFDYGYTF. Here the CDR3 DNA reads TGTGCCAGCAGTTTAGTCCCGGGCTTCGACTATGGCTACACCTTC.

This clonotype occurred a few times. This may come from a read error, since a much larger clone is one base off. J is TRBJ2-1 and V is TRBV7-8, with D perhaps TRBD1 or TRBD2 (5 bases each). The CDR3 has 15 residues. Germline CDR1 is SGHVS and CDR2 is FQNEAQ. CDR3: CASSPFSGPRNEHFF. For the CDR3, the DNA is TGTGCCAGCAGCCCGTTTTCGGGGCCACGCAATGAGCATTTCTTC.

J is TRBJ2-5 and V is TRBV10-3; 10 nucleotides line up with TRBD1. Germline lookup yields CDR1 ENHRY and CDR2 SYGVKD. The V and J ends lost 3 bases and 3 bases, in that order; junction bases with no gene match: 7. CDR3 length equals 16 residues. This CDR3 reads CAISDTGTGAKETQYF. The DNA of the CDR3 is TGTGCCATCAGTGATACCGGGACAGGGGCCAAAGAGACCCAGTACTTC.

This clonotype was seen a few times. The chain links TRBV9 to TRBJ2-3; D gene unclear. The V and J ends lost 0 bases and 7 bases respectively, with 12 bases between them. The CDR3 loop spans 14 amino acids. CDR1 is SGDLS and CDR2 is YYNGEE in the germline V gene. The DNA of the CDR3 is TGTGCCAGCAGCGTAGATTATCGGTTTAATACGCAGTATTTT. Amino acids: CASSVDYRFNTQYF.

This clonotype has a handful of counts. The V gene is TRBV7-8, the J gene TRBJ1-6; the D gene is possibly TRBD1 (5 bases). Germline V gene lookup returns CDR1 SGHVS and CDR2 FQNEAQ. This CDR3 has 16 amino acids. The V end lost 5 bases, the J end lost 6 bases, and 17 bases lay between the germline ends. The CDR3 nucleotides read TGTGCCAGCAGCCCCCTAGGGCGACAGACTAATTCACCCCTCCACTTT. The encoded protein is CASSPLGRQTNSPLHF.

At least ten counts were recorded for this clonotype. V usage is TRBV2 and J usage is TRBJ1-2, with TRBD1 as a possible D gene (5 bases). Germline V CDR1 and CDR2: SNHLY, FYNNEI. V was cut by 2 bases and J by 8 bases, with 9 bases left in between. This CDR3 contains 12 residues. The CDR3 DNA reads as TGTGCCAGCAGTGAAAGGGACCTGGGCTACACCTTC. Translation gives CASSERDLGYTF.

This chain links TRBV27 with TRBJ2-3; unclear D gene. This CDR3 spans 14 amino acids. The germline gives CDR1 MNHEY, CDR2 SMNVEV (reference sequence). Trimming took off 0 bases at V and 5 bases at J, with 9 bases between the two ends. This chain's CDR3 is CASSLSGFGDTQYF. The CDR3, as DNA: TGTGCCAGCAGTTTATCTGGGTTTGGAGATACGCAGTATTTT.

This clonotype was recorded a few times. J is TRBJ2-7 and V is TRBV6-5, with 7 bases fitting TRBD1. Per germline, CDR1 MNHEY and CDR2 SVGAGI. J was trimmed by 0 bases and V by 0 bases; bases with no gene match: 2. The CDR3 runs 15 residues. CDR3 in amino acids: CASSYSGTVSYEQYF. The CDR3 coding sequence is TGTGCCAGCAGTTACTCCGGGACAGTCTCCTACGAGCAGTACTTC.

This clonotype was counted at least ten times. The CDR3 nucleotides are TGTGCCAGCAGCTCCGGGACAGGGTACAATCAGCCCCAGCATTTT. As protein: CASSSGTGYNQPQHF. The rearrangement joins TRBV3-1 to TRBJ1-5; TRBD1 agrees at 9 bases. CDR3 length: 15 amino acids. V shed 5 bases, J shed 3 bases, and the junction held 5 bases outside the gene matches. The V gene's germline CDR1 is LGHDT and CDR2 YNNKEL (reference sequence).